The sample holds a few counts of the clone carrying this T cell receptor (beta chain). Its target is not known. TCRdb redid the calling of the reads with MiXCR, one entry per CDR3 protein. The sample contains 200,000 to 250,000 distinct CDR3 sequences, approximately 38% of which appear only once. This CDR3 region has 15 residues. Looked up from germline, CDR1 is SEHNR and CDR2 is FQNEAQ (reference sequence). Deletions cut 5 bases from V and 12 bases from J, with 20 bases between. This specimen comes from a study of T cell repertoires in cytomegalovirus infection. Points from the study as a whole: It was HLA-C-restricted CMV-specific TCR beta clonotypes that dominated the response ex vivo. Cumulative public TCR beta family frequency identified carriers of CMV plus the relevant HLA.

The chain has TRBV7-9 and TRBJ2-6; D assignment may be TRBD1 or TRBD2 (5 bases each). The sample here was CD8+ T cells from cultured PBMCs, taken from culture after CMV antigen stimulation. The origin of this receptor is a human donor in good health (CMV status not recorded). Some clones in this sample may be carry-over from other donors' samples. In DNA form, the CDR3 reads TGTGCCAGCAGCCCCCCCAGGGTAGGGAGTGGCGTCCTGACTTTC. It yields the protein CASSPPRVGSGVLTF.